This T cell receptor (beta chain) was sequenced during a study of shared clonotypes between healthy human individuals. Study-wide results and limits: Of the naive CD4 clonotypes, roughly 5.5% were shared across a handful of donors.

The table came from immunoSEQ multiplex PCR; TCRdb's copy has only in-frame clones and leaves some out. The table shows about 2.1 million clones, with about 94% occurring only once. In the case of this clone: Its specificity is unknown.

Germline values: CDR1 SGHTA, CDR2 FQGNSA. V lost 1 base and J lost 5; bases outside the gene matches: 6. The CDR3 length is 16 residues. Naivety among CD8 cells was defined by CD45RO negativity and positive CCR7 selection, thereby excluding terminally differentiated effector memory CD45RA+ cells. Sequencing input: naive CD8+ T cells from PBMCs. This clonotype was obtained from a man aged 18 to 35 in good health. Some clones in this sample may be carry-over from other donors' samples. The chain has TRBV7-2 and TRBJ2-2; 8 bases line up with TRBD2. The CDR3 sequence is CASSLGPAGVTGELFF. The CDR3 nucleotides read TGTGCCAGCAGCTTAGGGCCAGCGGGAGTGACCGGGGAGCTGTTTTTT.